A single sample gave rise to the 15 T cell receptor beta chains below, sequenced in a study of blood T cells in healthy people across ages. Primed by a sample-barcoded 5' primer and a J-beta primer mix, a second PCR proceeded for about 6 to 12 cycles. From the 5' RACE reads, TCRdb called clonotypes with MiXCR, one entry per CDR3 protein. This table holds more than 900,000 distinct CDR3 sequences, under 30% found once. The sample also formed part of further work on T cells of mothers and their children.

Sequencing input: blood. These receptors all come from a girl aged 2-15 years in good health.

This clonotype was counted between two and nine times. V and J are TRBV27 and TRBJ1-2, with D perhaps TRBD1 (6 bases). Germline-derived CDR1 and CDR2 are MNHEY and SMNVEV (reference sequence). This CDR3 has 17 residues. Trimming left V 5 bases short and J 6 bases short, with 25 bases between. The CDR3 region is CASSLTGTPYKGDGYTF. The DNA of the CDR3 is TGTGCCAGCAGTCTTACAGGGACCCCATATAAGGGGGATGGCTACACCTTC.

The chain recombines TRBV6-1 with TRBJ2-3; TRBD1 matches 7 bases. The ends lost 3 bases at V and 3 bases at J; junction bases unmatched: 6. Germline V gene sequence: CDR1 MNHNS, CDR2 SASEGT. This CDR3 is built from 15 residues. CDR3 in amino acids: CASSEDPGGTDTQYF. CDR3 nucleotides: TGTGCCAGCAGTGAGGACCCAGGGGGAACAGATACGCAGTATTTT.

The chain couples TRBV7-9 to TRBJ2-3; no firm D call. CDR1 is SEHNR and CDR2 is FQNEAQ in the germline V gene (reference sequence). CDR3 length equals 15 residues. Deletions cut 4 bases from V and 2 bases from J, with 13 bases between. The CDR3 protein is CASSSSFRVTDTQYF. The CDR3 nucleotides are TGTGCCAGCAGCTCCTCTTTTCGGGTCACAGATACGCAGTATTTT.

This chain uses TRBV10-3 with TRBJ2-7; unclear D gene. V was pared by 0 bases and J by 0 bases, with 9 bases between. The CDR3 has 15 residues. Germline V gene lookup returns CDR1 ENHRY and CDR2 SYGVKD. For the CDR3, the DNA is TGTGCCATCAGTGAGTCCGGGCTCAGCTCCTACGAGCAGTACTTC. Protein: CAISESGLSSYEQYF.

This clonotype was seen a handful of times. The rearrangement joins TRBV9 to TRBJ1-2, with a tentative D call TRBD1 (6 bases). Germline CDR1 is SGDLS and CDR2 is YYNGEE. This CDR3 contains 13 residues. The V gene lost 4 bases and the J gene lost 6 bases, with 13 bases spanning the gap. The CDR3 DNA is TGTGCCAGCAGCCGACAGGAGAAAGATGGCTACACCTTC. This codes for CASSRQEKDGYTF.

This clonotype appeared a few times. V is TRBV18 and J is TRBJ2-6; D uncertain. The CDR3 has 14 residues. V lost 3 bases to trimming and J lost 4 bases, with 7 bases between them. From germline, CDR1 is KGHSH and CDR2 LQKENI. The CDR3 loop reads CASSPNYGANVLTF. The DNA of the CDR3 is TGTGCCAGCTCACCGAACTACGGGGCCAACGTCCTGACTTTC.

This clonotype was seen a handful of times. This chain uses TRBV4-2 with TRBJ2-5; D might be TRBD2 (6 bases). The tail of the sequence fits TRBJ2-7 better, so the J call may be wrong. This CDR3 is built from 15 residues. Looked up from germline, CDR1 is LGHNA and CDR2 is YNFKEQ. The DNA of the CDR3 is TGTGCCAGCAGCCAAGATCGGACTATTACCTACGAGCAGTACTTC. Translation gives CASSQDRTITYEQYF.

The rearrangement uses TRBV13 and TRBJ2-7; 10 nucleotides agree with TRBD2. Germline CDR1 and CDR2: PRHDT and FYEKMQ (reference sequence). V trimming: 4 bases; J trimming: 4 bases; junction bases outside the gene matches: 7. The CDR3 length is 15 residues. The CDR3 loop reads CASSSKREGRYEQYF. CDR3 coding DNA: TGTGCCAGCAGCTCCAAGCGGGAGGGCCGGTACGAGCAGTACTTC.

The chain couples TRBV7-8 to TRBJ2-1; 11 bases agree with TRBD2. The germline CDR1 and CDR2 sequences are SGHVS and FQNEAQ. The J segment lost 7 bases and the V segment lost 1 base, leaving 3 bases of the junction unmatched. CDR3 length: 15 amino acids. The CDR3 loop reads CASSLGSGRGNEQFF. CDR3 bases: TGTGCCAGCAGCTTAGGTAGCGGGAGGGGAAATGAGCAGTTCTTC.

The table lists this clonotype with a few counts. The rearrangement links TRBV28 to TRBJ2-1; D ambiguous. The CDR3 sequence is 15 residues long. V was pared by 11 bases and J by 4 bases, with 21 bases between. The V gene's germline CDR1 is MDHEN and CDR2 SYDVKM. CDR3 DNA sequence: TGTGCCGCAACCCGTAGTGTCCCCCAATACAATGAGCAGTTCTTC. Translation: CAATRSVPQYNEQFF.

This clonotype was picked up a small number of times. This chain uses TRBV7-3 with TRBJ2-5; no clear D gene. CDR3 length: 15 residues. The V end lost 2 bases, the J end lost 0 bases, and 10 bases lay between the germline ends. Germline V gives CDR1 SGHTA, CDR2 FQGTGA. The CDR3 sequence: CASSLWPSDQETQYF. The CDR3 bases are TGTGCCAGCAGCTTATGGCCGAGCGACCAAGAGACCCAGTACTTC.

CDR3 protein: CASSTAAQGGTEAFF. CDR3 in DNA: TGTGCCAGCAGCACGGCGGCACAGGGCGGCACTGAAGCTTTCTTT. The chain couples TRBV5-6 to TRBJ1-1, with TRBD1 as a possible D gene (6 bases). The V end lost 4 bases, the J end lost 4 bases, and 17 bases lay between the germline ends. This CDR3 spans 15 amino acids. Germline CDR1 is SGHDT and CDR2 is YYEEEE.

This clonotype was picked up a small number of times. CDR3 protein: CASSPPDYYEQYF. CDR3 sequence (DNA): TGTGCCAGCTCACCGCCAGACTACTACGAGCAGTACTTC. The chain is built from TRBV18 and TRBJ2-7; a weak D match, TRBD2 (5 bases). Between the trimmed V and J ends, which lost 3 bases and 3 bases, there was a span of 9 bases. The CDR3 is 13 residues long. Germline lookup yields CDR1 KGHSH and CDR2 LQKENI.

This clonotype was observed a handful of times. The rearrangement uses TRBV5-6 and TRBJ2-5, with a possible D match to TRBD1 (5 bases). The V and J ends lost 2 bases and 2 bases respectively, with 19 bases between them. The CDR3 consists of 17 residues. Germline V CDR1 and CDR2: SGHDT, YYEEEE. The CDR3 loop is CASSLNGADSWQETQYF. As DNA, the CDR3 is TGTGCCAGCAGCTTAAATGGGGCGGATAGTTGGCAAGAGACCCAGTACTTC.

This clonotype was counted between two and nine times. V usage is TRBV6-2 or TRBV6-3 and J usage is TRBJ2-5; D unclear. V was trimmed by 0 bases and J by 0 bases, leaving 14 bases between them. The CDR3 is 17 amino acids. Germline values: CDR1 MNHEY, CDR2 SVGEGT. The DNA of the CDR3 is TGTGCCAGCAGTTACTCGCGGTATACTGGCTACCAAGAGACCCAGTACTTC. Its translation is CASSYSRYTGYQETQYF.